Listed below are T cell receptor beta chains from one sample, sequenced in a study of T cell clones after liver transplantation. TCRdb's copy holds only in-frame clones and misses some; the assay was immunoSEQ multiplex PCR. The table records tens of thousands of clones, about two thirds of them present only once. The sequencing here drew on CD4+ T cells from blood, taken at the roughly 15-month timepoint. These receptor sequences come from a human patient who received a liver transplant. These T cells may partly come from the graft donor. Both conserved end residues are trimmed from each CDR3. Clone size is given for some rows only: seen once, a few or many times, or a class if the clone is expanded.

CDR3aa,j_gene,abundance,v_gene
ASSLWTGAGGYT,TRBJ1-2,NA,TRBV7-2
ASSEAGLLEQF,TRBJ2-1,NA,TRBV6-1
ASSEDKVAGANVLT,TRBJ2-6,NA,TRBV5-1
ASSPTGGAGNEQF,TRBJ2-1,NA,TRBV14
ASSTGQGTDTQY,TRBJ2-3,NA,TRBV19
ASTWTGYSTGELF,TRBJ2-2,NA,TRBV6-5
ASSARWGKDQPQH,TRBJ1-5,NA,TRBV7-8
ASSFLDRASNQPQH,TRBJ1-5,once,TRBV28
ASSTEQGTGELF,TRBJ2-2,once,TRBV19
ASSPTKGAGANVLT,TRBJ2-6,NA,TRBV28
ASSSGGHYGYT,TRBJ1-2,NA,TRBV21-1
ASSSQGAGQPQH,TRBJ1-5,NA,TRBV6-5
ASSQGGAGTGELF,TRBJ2-2,few,TRBV14
ASSQVMYQETQY,TRBJ2-5,NA,TRBV14
ASEGYGNEKLF,TRBJ1-4,NA,TRBV6-1
ASSRLSGSADTQY,TRBJ2-3,NA,TRBV9
ASSVVMGGEQY,TRBJ2-7,NA,TRBV11-1
AWDRAQTQY,TRBJ2-5,few,TRBV30
ASRRRETEAF,TRBJ1-1,NA,TRBV7-2
ASSLWTRGNEKLF,TRBJ1-4,few,TRBV28
ASSSPATSANTDTQY,TRBJ2-3,NA,TRBV28
ASSLFHGQGNNSPLH,TRBJ1-6,NA,TRBV27